This TCR beta chain was identified in a study of blood T cell repertoires in COVID-19. For the study at large: T cells, B-cell-depleted T cells, or PBMCs provided the cDNA or gDNA that served as material.

Generated by immunoSEQ multiplex PCR, the TCRdb table keeps only in-frame clones and is missing some. This repertoire shows around 230,000 clones, over 80% found once; its top ten account for 2.5% to 3%. Germline CDR1 reads SGHAT; CDR2 reads FQNNGV. The CDR3 sequence is 13 residues long. The germline V and J ends were trimmed by 1 base and 6 bases, with 8 bases remaining between them. The clonotype originates from a woman between 65 and 79 years old with active or convalescent COVID-19. The chain has TRBV11-2 and TRBJ2-3, with D hard to call. The specimen was peripheral blood. The CDR3 nucleotides are TGTGCCAGCAGCTTAGTAGTTCGGGATACGCAGTATTTT. Amino acids: CASSLVVRDTQYF. The full variable domain, with the rest looked up from reference TRBV11-2 and TRBJ2-3, is EAGVAQSPRYKIIEKRQSVAFWCNPISGHATLYWYQQILGQGPKLLIQFQNNGVVDDSQLPKDRFSAERLKGVDSTLKIQPAKLEDSAVYLCASSLVVRDTQYFGPGTRLTVL.